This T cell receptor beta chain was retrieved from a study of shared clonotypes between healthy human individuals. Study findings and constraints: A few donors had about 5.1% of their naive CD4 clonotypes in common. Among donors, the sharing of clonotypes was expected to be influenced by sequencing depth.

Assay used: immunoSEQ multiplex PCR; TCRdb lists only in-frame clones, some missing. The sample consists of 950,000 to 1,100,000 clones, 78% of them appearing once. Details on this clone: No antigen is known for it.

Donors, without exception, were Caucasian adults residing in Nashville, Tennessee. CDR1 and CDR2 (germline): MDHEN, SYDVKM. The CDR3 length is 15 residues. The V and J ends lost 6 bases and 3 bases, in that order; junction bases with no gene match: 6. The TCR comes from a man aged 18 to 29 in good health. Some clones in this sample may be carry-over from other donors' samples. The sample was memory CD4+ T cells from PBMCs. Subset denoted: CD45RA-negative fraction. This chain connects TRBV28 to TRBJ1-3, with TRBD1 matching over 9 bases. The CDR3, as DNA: TGTGCCAGCAGGGGACAGGGAGGACGTGGAAACACCATATATTTT. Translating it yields CASRGQGGRGNTIYF.